A selection of T cell receptor beta chains follows, all from one sample in a study of CD8+CD57+ T cells in acquired aplastic anemia. In TCRdb, the reads were re-called with MiXCR into one record per CDR3 protein. The table includes under 75,000 distinct CDR3 sequences, almost 55% detected once. Material for sequencing was sorted CD4+, CD8+, or CD8+CD57+ T cells (not recorded which) from PBMCs. The receptors here all came from a human donor in good health, serving as a control. CDR3s include the opening cysteine and the closing phenylalanine or tryptophan.

V gene	CDR3 protein
TRBV25-1	CASSDWTAENEKLFF
TRBV7-9	CATPTANGYTF
TRBV7-9	CASSGGTSHGYTF
TRBV19	CASSDQGRDTEAFF
TRBV7-2	CASSLAGTGGFNEQYF
TRBV11-1	CASSTGQGAYEQYF
TRBV7-9	CASSHQGNLYNEQFF
TRBV7-9	CASSGLANYGYTF
TRBV2	CASRGLPSYEQYF
TRBV20-1	CSALTSGRGQETQYF
TRBV9	CASSVGQNPEKLFF
TRBV7-9	CASGLPGNTEAFF
TRBV6-2/TRBV6-3	CASSYSPSVDRGGYEQYF
TRBV5-8	CASSLGADSGNTIYF
TRBV25-1	CASSEAGGNSPLHF
TRBV6-1	CASKPGQGYLSEQYF
TRBV7-2	CASSGVYEQYF
TRBV10-3	CAISVGTTSRETQYF
TRBV5-1	CASSLSTDTQYF
TRBV7-8	CASSLMVLANSPLHF
TRBV7-2	CASSLERNYGYTF
TRBV15	CATSRGDWADEKQYF
TRBV7-2	CASSLSCEQYF
TRBV6-4	CASSDARDGGTDTQYF
TRBV7-6	CASQGGTEAFF
TRBV12-3/TRBV12-4	CASSLEGQRGSGYTF
TRBV7-8	CASSLYASGVDSYEQYF
TRBV27	CASKERYEQFF
TRBV5-1	CASSTGGWGYEQYF
TRBV20-1	CSARATGESSPLHF
TRBV20-1	CSVPLYEAGEKLFF
TRBV27	CASSSLGARQPQHF
TRBV6-1	CASSAGTPRDTQYF